This TCR beta chain was sequenced in a study of blood T cell repertoires in COVID-19. Between the trimmed V and J ends, which lost 5 bases and 1 base, there was a span of 15 bases. Germline CDR1 SEHNR, CDR2 FQNEAQ (reference sequence). CDR3 length: 16 amino acids. In the authors' workflow: Reference gene primer amplification gave estimated nucleated cell counts. Assay used: immunoSEQ multiplex PCR; TCRdb lists only in-frame clones, some missing. V and J calls and clone size are as listed in that table; D and trimming were resolved from the DNA. The sample holds 88,000 or so clones, around 80% seen once.

The chain joins TRBV7-9 to TRBJ1-5; no clear D gene. The sample comprised peripheral blood. This receptor was obtained from an elderly man with acute or convalescent COVID-19. The CDR3 DNA reads TGTGCCAGCAGCCCAGGTGGCGGGGAGAGCAATCAGCCCCAGCATTTT. Translated, it gives CASSPGGGESNQPQHF.